Below, 18 T cell receptor beta chains from the same sample are listed, as sequenced in a study of cytomegalovirus exposure and HLA in healthy donors. Measured with immunoSEQ multiplex PCR; TCRdb has only the in-frame clones, and not every one. The sample has 200,000 to 300,000 clones, less than 95% seen once. The sample consisted of PBMCs. These receptors all stem from a woman aged 30 to 39 in good health and CMV-seronegative.

The CDR3 DNA reads as TGTGCCAGCAGTATCTCTAGCGGGACCTCCTACGAGCAGTACTTC. Translated: CASSISSGTSYEQYF. V is TRBV27 and J is TRBJ2-7; 9 bases map to TRBD2. Trimming took 5 bases from V and 0 from J; bases not matched to a gene: 5. The germline CDR1 and CDR2 sequences are MNHEY and SMNVEV (reference sequence). The CDR3 runs 15 residues.

V is TRBV4-3 and J is TRBJ2-7; the match to TRBD2 covers 7 bases. Germline CDR1 is LGHNA and CDR2 is YSLEER. After removal of 1 base from V and 3 bases from J, the junction contained 6 bases not matched to a gene. This CDR3 spans 15 amino acids. CDR3 amino acids: CASSQGASGLYEQYF. Here the CDR3 DNA reads TGCGCCAGCAGCCAAGGTGCTAGCGGACTCTACGAGCAGTACTTC.

J is TRBJ2-7 and V is TRBV14; either TRBD1 or TRBD2 may supply D (5 bases each). This CDR3 spans 14 amino acids. With 2 bases removed from V and 4 bases from J, the gap between germline ends came to 12 bases. Germline-derived CDR1 and CDR2 are SGHDN and FVKESK. This chain's CDR3 is CASSQPGTDYEQYF. In DNA, the CDR3 is TGTGCCAGCAGCCAACCCGGGACCGATTACGAGCAGTACTTC.

This chain connects TRBV29-1 to TRBJ2-1; 16 bases agree with TRBD2. V trimming: 4 bases; J trimming: 2 bases; junction bases outside the gene matches: 5. Germline CDR1 reads SQVTM; CDR2 reads ANQGSEA. The CDR3 consists of 17 residues. CDR3 amino acids: CSVGGLAGGPAYNEQFF. In DNA form, the CDR3 reads TGCAGCGTTGGGGGACTAGCGGGAGGGCCAGCCTACAATGAGCAGTTCTTC.

The chain is built from TRBV5-6 and TRBJ2-7; 9 bases line up with TRBD2. CDR1 and CDR2 from the germline V gene are SGHDT and YYEEEE. This CDR3 is 17 amino acids long. V was clipped by 0 bases and J by 4 bases; unmatched bases: 11. CDR3 bases: TGTGCCAGCAGCTTGGCGTTAATAGCGGGAGTACGGTACGAGCAGTACTTC. Protein sequence: CASSLALIAGVRYEQYF. The full variable domain, with the rest looked up from reference TRBV5-6 and TRBJ2-7, is DAGVTQSPTHLIKTRGQQVTLRCSPKSGHDTVSWYQQALGQGPQFIFQYYEEEERQRGNFPDRFSGHQFPNYSSELNVNALLLGDSALYLCASSLALIAGVRYEQYFGPGTRLTVT.

This chain joins TRBV9 and TRBJ2-7; 7 bases fit TRBD2. The CDR3 runs 14 residues. Germline assignment: CDR1 SGDLS and CDR2 YYNGEE. V lost 4 bases, J lost 0 bases, and 4 bases stayed unmatched. The CDR3 is CASSPPSGSYEQYF. The CDR3, as DNA: TGTGCCAGCAGCCCCCCTAGCGGCTCCTACGAGCAGTACTTC.

V is TRBV14 and J is TRBJ2-6; 8 bases are a match to TRBD1. The CDR3 sequence is 17 residues long. J gave up 0 bases and V 2 bases, and 3 bases lay outside the gene matches. Germline V gene sequence: CDR1 SGHDN, CDR2 FVKESK. The CDR3, as DNA: TGTGCCAGCAGCCAAATCAGGGGGCACTCTGGGGCCAACGTCCTGACTTTC. Translated, it gives CASSQIRGHSGANVLTF.

This clone showed up just a few times. The V gene is TRBV7-3, the J gene TRBJ2-2; D unclear. Germline V lookup: CDR1 SGHTA, CDR2 FQGTGA. V lost 6 bases, J lost 6 bases, and 5 bases lay in between. CDR3 size: 11 residues. As DNA, the CDR3 is TGTGCCAGCAGTATCTCCGGGGAGCTGTTTTTT. Protein sequence: CASSISGELFF.

This chain links TRBV15 with TRBJ2-1; D is perhaps TRBD2 (5 bases). CDR3 length: 10 residues. V shed 8 bases and J shed 9 bases, with 8 bases lying between them. Looked up from germline, CDR1 is LNHNV and CDR2 is YYDKDF (reference sequence). The CDR3 spells CATEGTEQFF. The CDR3 region has the DNA TGTGCCACCGAGGGTACTGAGCAGTTCTTC. Drawing the rest from reference TRBV15 and TRBJ2-1, the complete variable domain is DAMVIQNPRYQVTQFGKPVTLSCSQTLNHNVMYWYQQKSSQAPKLLFHYYDKDFNNEADTPDNFQSRRPNTSFCFLDIRSPGLGDTAMYLCATEGTEQFFGPGTRLTVL.

The chain has TRBV9 and TRBJ2-6, with 7 bases aligning to TRBD2. Germline V gene data show CDR1 as SGDLS and CDR2 as YYNGEE. J gave up 0 bases and V 0 bases, and 12 bases lay outside the gene matches. The CDR3 is 20 amino acids. The DNA of the CDR3 is TGTGCCAGCAGCGTAGAGGGATGGGGGGAGGGCCGCTCTGGGGCCAACGTCCTGACTTTC. This gives the protein CASSVEGWGEGRSGANVLTF.

The chain is built from TRBV27 and TRBJ2-2; unclear D gene. The germline V gene has CDR1 MNHEY and CDR2 SMNVEV (reference sequence). This CDR3 region has 12 residues. V shed 5 bases and J shed 7 bases, with 8 bases lying between them. In nucleotides, the CDR3 is TGTGCCAGCAGTCCCGGTGGCGGGGAGCTGTTTTTT. Its protein is CASSPGGGELFF.

The chain combines TRBV6-6 with TRBJ2-7; D possibly corresponds to TRBD2 (5 bases). Germline lookup yields CDR1 MNHNY and CDR2 SVGAGI (reference sequence). V lost 6 bases and J lost 1, with 13 bases in between. The CDR3 totals 14 residues. The CDR3 reads CASSYVAFSYEQYF. The DNA for the CDR3 is TGTGCCAGCAGCTACGTAGCGTTTTCCTACGAGCAGTACTTC.

This clone is a singleton in its sample. The CDR3 is CASSPATGDEQYF. The CDR3 nucleotides read TGCGCCAGCAGCCCGGCAACAGGGGACGAGCAGTACTTC. The chain couples TRBV5-1 to TRBJ2-7; 7 bases line up with TRBD1. The CDR3 contains 13 residues. From germline, CDR1 is SGHRS and CDR2 YFSETQ. J was trimmed by 5 bases and V by 4 bases; bases with no gene match: 6.

This chain links TRBV30 with TRBJ2-5, with 14 bases matching TRBD2. Germline V gives CDR1 GTSNPN, CDR2 SVGIG (reference sequence). The V and J ends lost 3 bases and 2 bases, in that order; junction bases with no gene match: 11. This CDR3 spans 18 amino acids. For the CDR3, the DNA is TGTGCCTGGAGGAAAGGACTAGCGGGAGGAACGTCACAAGAGACCCAGTACTTC. This codes for CAWRKGLAGGTSQETQYF.

This sequence joins TRBV4-3 and TRBJ2-1; no clear D gene. The ends were cut back, 1 base at V and 8 bases at J, with 18 bases in the middle. CDR1 is LGHNA and CDR2 is YSLEER in the germline V gene. The length of the CDR3 is 16 residues. CDR3 in DNA: TGCGCCAGCAGCCAAGGGGCGGCCGGTCTTGGCGATGAGCAGTTCTTC. Translating gives CASSQGAAGLGDEQFF.

The chain is built from TRBV6-5 and TRBJ1-5, with D possibly being TRBD1 (6 bases). The CDR3 sequence is 15 residues long. CDR1 and CDR2 from the germline V gene are MNHEY and SVGAGI. The V end was cut by 5 bases, the J end by 4 bases, with 15 bases between. In nucleotides, the CDR3 is TGTGCCAGCAGTCTACTTGGACAGCGAAATCAGCCCCAGCATTTT. Protein sequence: CASSLLGQRNQPQHF.

The rearrangement joins TRBV7-2 to TRBJ1-2; no definite D call. The CDR3 has 15 residues. V was trimmed by 5 bases and J by 4 bases, leaving 17 bases between them. CDR1 SGHTA and CDR2 FQGNSA come from the germline V gene. The CDR3 sequence: CASSSRILQAYGYTF. CDR3 DNA sequence: TGTGCCAGCAGCAGCAGGATTCTCCAAGCCTATGGCTACACCTTC.

The chain carries TRBV28 and TRBJ1-2; weak D call: TRBD1 (6 bases). From germline, CDR1 is MDHEN and CDR2 SYDVKM. Trimming removed 4 bases from V and 4 bases from J, with 16 bases in between. The CDR3 consists of 15 residues. CDR3 sequence (DNA): TGTGCCAGCAGTTCCGGGGGGCCGACGTTCTATGGCTACACCTTC. This codes for CASSSGGPTFYGYTF.